The table lists the clone carrying this T cell receptor beta chain with a count of one. Its target is not known. These data originate in a study of type 1 regulatory T cells. The CDR3 contains 15 residues. V lost 0 bases and J 8 bases, leaving 14 bases between the germline ends. The germline V gene has CDR1 SGHRS and CDR2 YFSETQ. TCRdb processed the reads anew with MiXCR; each CDR3 protein has one entry. Altogether about 68,000 distinct CDR3 sequences are present, roughly three fifths being singletons, with the ten largest covering 7% to 9.5%. This receptor was taken from a human donor in good health. Material: cultured T cells, either the whole culture or a sorted T cell fraction (not recorded which). Documented subset: Tr1-enriched cell product generated in vitro against host alloantigens. The chain uses TRBV5-1 and TRBJ1-4, with D possibly matching TRBD1 (5 bases). DNA for the CDR3: TGCGCCAGCAGCTTGGCCGGGAGAGGGGAAGAAAAACTGTTTTTT. It specifies CASSLAGRGEEKLFF.